This T cell receptor beta chain was retrieved from a study of metastatic and nonmetastatic thyroid tumors. Thyroid surgery had not been preceded by any treatment in any patient. Trimming shortened V by 7 bases and J by 8 bases, and 15 bases separated the two germline ends. The CDR3 length is 14 residues. Germline V gene lookup returns CDR1 SNHLY and CDR2 FYNNEI. This clone was seen only a few times. TCRdb re-analyzed the PCR reads through MiXCR. The sample contains around 20,000 clones, 28% of which appear only once. The sample comprised tumor tissue. The sequence derives from a female donor with papillary thyroid cancer or a benign thyroid nodule (not recorded which). Some clones in this sample may be carry-over from other donors' samples. The chain links TRBV2 to TRBJ1-6; D not certain. The CDR3 loop is CASMVWQHHSPLHF. In DNA form, the CDR3 reads TGTGCCAGCATGGTCTGGCAGCACCATTCACCCCTCCACTTT.